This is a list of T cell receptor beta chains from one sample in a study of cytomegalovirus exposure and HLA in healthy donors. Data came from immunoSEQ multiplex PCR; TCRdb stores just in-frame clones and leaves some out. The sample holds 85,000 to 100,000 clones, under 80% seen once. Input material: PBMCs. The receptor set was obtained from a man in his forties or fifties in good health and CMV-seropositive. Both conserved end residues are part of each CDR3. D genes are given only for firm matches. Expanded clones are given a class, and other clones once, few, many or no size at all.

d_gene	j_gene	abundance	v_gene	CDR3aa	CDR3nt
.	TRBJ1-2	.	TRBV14	CASSQGQNYGYTF	TGTGCCAGCAGCCAAGGCCAGAACTATGGCTACACCTTC
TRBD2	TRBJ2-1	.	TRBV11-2	CASSLESSGGAEQFF	TGTGCCAGCAGCTTAGAGTCTAGCGGGGGGGCCGAGCAGTTCTTC
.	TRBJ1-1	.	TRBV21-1	CASSKDYTGGKNTEAFF	TGTGCCAGCAGCAAAGACTACACAGGGGGGAAGAACACTGAAGCTTTCTTT
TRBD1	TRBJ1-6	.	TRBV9	CASSTTDRVGNSPLHF	TGTGCCAGCAGCACCACCGACAGGGTAGGGAATTCACCCCTCCACTTT
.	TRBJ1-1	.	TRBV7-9	CASSPLGGSNTEAFF	TGTGCCAGCAGCCCCCTGGGGGGATCGAACACTGAAGCTTTCTTT
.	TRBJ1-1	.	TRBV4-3	CASSQESGWGTEAFF	TGCGCCAGCAGCCAAGAATCGGGGTGGGGCACTGAAGCTTTCTTT
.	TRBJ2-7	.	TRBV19	CASSIGTSSYEQYF	TGTGCCAGTAGTATTGGGACTTCGTCCTACGAGCAGTACTTC
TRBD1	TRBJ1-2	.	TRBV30	CAWSRDRNYGYTF	TGTGCCTGGAGTCGGGACAGAAACTATGGCTACACCTTC
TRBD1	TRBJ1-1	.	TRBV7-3	CASSRDRQNTEAFF	TGTGCCAGCAGCCGGGACAGGCAAAACACTGAAGCTTTCTTT
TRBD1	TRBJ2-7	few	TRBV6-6	CASTSGTDSFEQYF	TGTGCCAGCACCTCCGGGACAGACTCTTTCGAGCAGTACTTC
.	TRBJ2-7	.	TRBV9	CASSVGPGSYEQYF	TGTGCCAGCAGCGTAGGCCCGGGATCCTACGAGCAGTACTTC
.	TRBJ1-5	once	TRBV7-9	CSSSEAEQPQHF	TGTTCCAGCAGCGAAGCTGAACAGCCCCAGCATTTT
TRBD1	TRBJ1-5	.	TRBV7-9	CASSLDRGGNQPQHF	TGTGCCAGCAGCTTAGACAGGGGTGGCAATCAGCCCCAGCATTTT
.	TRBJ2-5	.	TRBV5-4	CASSLNPLIGETQYF	TGTGCCAGCAGCTTGAATCCCCTCATCGGGGAGACCCAGTACTTC
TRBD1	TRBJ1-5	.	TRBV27	CASSLNGQVGNQPQHF	TGTGCCAGCAGTTTAAACGGACAGGTCGGTAATCAGCCCCAGCATTTT
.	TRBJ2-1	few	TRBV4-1	CASSQDHGSSYNEQFF	TGCGCCAGCAGCCAAGATCATGGGAGCTCCTACAATGAGCAGTTCTTC
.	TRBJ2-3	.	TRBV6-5	CASSYSRSASDTQYF	TGTGCCAGCAGTTACTCGAGGTCAGCGTCAGATACGCAGTATTTT
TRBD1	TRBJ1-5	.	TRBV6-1	CASKRDSSNQPQHF	TGTGCCAGCAAGAGGGACAGTAGCAATCAGCCCCAGCATTTT
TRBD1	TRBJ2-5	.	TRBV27	CASSPGPRDRYQETQYF	TGTGCCAGCAGCCCAGGCCCCCGGGACAGGTACCAAGAGACCCAGTACTTC
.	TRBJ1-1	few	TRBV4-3	CASSQDPGGIAEAFF	TGCGCCAGCAGCCAAGATCCGGGGGGAATCGCTGAAGCTTTCTTT
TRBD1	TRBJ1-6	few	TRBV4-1	CASSQERQGAYSPLHF	TGCGCCAGCAGCCAAGAGCGGCAGGGGGCTTATTCACCCCTCCACTTT
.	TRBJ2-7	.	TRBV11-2	CASRTTAISYEQYF	TGTGCCAGCAGGACAACAGCTATCTCCTACGAGCAGTACTTC
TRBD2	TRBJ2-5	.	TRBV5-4	CASSTRLAGAQETQYF	TGTGCCAGCAGCACCCGACTAGCGGGGGCCCAAGAGACCCAGTACTTC
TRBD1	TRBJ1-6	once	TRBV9	CASSARQGESPLHF	TGTGCCAGCAGCGCCAGACAGGGAGAATCACCCCTCCACTTT
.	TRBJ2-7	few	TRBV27	CASSSSLASEQYF	TGTGCCAGCAGTTCCTCACTAGCCAGCGAGCAGTACTTC
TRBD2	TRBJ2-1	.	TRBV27	CASVAGGSSYNEQFF	TGTGCCAGCGTCGCGGGGGGAAGCTCCTACAATGAGCAGTTCTTC
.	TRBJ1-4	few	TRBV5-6	CASSHRAGVGEKLFF	TGTGCCAGCAGCCATCGAGCCGGGGTTGGGGAAAAACTGTTTTTT
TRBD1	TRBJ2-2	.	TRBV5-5	CASSLEGQGGAGELFF	TGTGCCAGCAGCTTGGAGGGACAGGGGGGAGCCGGGGAGCTGTTTTTT
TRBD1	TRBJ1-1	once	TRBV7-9	CASSEQGVDEAFF	TGTGCCAGCAGCGAACAGGGGGTTGACGAAGCTTTCTTT
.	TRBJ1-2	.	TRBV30	CAWTRGNYGYTF	TGTGCCTGGACGCGGGGTAACTATGGCTACACCTTC
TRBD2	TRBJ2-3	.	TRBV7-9	CASSLSRGGPTDTQYF	TGTGCCAGCAGCTTATCCCGGGGGGGGCCGACAGATACGCAGTATTTT
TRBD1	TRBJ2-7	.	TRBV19	CASTGGQEQYF	TGTGCCAGCACAGGGGGCCAAGAGCAGTACTTC
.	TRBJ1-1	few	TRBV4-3	CASSQDSRAPEAFF	TGCGCCAGCAGCCAAGATTCACGCGCCCCAGAAGCTTTCTTT
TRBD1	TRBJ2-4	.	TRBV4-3	CASSQVTGDIQYF	TGCGCCAGCAGCCAAGTGACAGGGGACATTCAGTACTTC
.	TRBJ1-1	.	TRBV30	CAWSPLRNTEAFF	TGTGCCTGGAGTCCACTCCGAAACACTGAAGCTTTCTTT
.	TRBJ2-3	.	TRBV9	CASSVWGRGTDTQYF	TGTGCCAGCAGCGTTTGGGGCAGAGGCACAGATACGCAGTATTTT